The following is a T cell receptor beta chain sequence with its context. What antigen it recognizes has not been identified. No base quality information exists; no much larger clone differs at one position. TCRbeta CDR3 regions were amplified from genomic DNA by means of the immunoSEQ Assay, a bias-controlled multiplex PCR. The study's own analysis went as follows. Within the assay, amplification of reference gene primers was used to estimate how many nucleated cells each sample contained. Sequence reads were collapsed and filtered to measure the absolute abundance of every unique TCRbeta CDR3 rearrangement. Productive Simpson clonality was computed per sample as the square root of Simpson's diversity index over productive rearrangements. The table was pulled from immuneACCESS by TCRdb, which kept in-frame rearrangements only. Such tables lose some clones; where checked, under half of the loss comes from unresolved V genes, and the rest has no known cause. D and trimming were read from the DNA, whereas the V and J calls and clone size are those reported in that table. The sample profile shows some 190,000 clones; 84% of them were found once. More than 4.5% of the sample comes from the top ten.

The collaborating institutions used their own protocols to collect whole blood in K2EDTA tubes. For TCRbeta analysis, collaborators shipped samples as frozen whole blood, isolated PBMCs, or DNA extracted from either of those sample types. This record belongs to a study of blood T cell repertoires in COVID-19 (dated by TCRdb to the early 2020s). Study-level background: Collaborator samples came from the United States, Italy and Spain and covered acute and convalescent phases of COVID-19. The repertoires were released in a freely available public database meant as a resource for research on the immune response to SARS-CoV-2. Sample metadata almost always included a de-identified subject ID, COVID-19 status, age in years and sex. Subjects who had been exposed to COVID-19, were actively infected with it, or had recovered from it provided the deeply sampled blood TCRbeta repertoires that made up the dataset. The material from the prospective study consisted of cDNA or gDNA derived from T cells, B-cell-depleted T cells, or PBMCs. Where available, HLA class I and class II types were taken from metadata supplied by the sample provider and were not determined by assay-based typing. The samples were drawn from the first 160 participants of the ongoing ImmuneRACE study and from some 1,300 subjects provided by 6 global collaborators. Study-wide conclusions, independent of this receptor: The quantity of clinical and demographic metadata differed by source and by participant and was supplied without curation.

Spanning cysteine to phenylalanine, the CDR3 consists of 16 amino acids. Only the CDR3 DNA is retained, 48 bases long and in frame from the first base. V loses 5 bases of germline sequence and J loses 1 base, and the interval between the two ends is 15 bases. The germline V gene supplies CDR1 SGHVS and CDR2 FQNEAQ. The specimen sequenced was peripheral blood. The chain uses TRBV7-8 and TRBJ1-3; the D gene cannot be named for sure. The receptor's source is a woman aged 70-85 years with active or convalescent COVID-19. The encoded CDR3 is CASSRRRILSGNTIYF. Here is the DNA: TGTGCCAGCAGCCGACGGAGAATCCTGTCTGGAAACACCATATATTTT.